The T cell receptor beta chain described here comes from a study of blood T cells in healthy people across ages. Total RNA, at least 5 micrograms per sample, was extracted from PBMCs. This clonotype was observed once. The CDR3 spans 14 residues. Trimming stripped 8 bases from V and 0 bases from J, with 11 bases between. CDR1 is MNHNS and CDR2 is SASEGT in the germline V gene. Primers used in a second PCR of roughly 6 to 12 cycles were a sample-barcoded 5' primer and a J-beta primer mix. A template-switch adaptor that had 12 random nucleotides put a tag on each cDNA molecule. TCRdb reprocessed the 5' RACE reads with MiXCR, giving one entry per CDR3 protein. The table records approximately 940,000 distinct CDR3 sequences, approximately 49% of them present only once.

This receptor was obtained from a man aged 30 to 39 in good health. Input material: blood. The gene calls are TRBV6-1 and TRBJ1-3; weak D call: TRBD1 (6 bases). CDR3 nucleotides: TGTGCCAGCGGGACACGGGGCTCTGGAAACACCATATATTTT. Encoded protein: CASGTRGSGNTIYF.